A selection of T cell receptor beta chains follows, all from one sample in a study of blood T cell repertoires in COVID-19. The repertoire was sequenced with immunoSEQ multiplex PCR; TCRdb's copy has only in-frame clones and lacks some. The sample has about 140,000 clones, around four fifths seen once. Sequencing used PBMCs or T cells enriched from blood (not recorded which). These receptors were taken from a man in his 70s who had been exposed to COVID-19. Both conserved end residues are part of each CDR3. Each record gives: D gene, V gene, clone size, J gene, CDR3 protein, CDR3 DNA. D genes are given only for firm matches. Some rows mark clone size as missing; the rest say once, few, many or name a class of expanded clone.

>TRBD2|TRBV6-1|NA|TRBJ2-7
CASSETAGVSYEQYF
TGTGCCAGCAGTGAGACAGCGGGAGTATCCTACGAGCAGTACTTC
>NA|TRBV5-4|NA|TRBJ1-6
CASSFPLTGSNSPLHF
TGTGCCAGCAGCTTTCCCCTGACAGGATCCAATTCACCCCTCCACTTT
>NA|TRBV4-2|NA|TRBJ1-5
CASSPEGTLSNQPQHF
TGTGCCAGCAGCCCTGAGGGTACGTTAAGCAATCAGCCCCAGCATTTT
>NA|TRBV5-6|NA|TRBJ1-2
CASSLAGNYGYTF
TGTGCCAGCAGCTTAGCCGGTAACTATGGCTACACCTTC
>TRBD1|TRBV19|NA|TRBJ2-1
CASSRGQGVGARSYNEQFF
TGTGCCAGTAGTAGGGGACAGGGGGTCGGGGCGAGGTCCTACAATGAGCAGTTCTTC
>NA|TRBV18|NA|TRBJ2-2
CASSPRTDGELFF
TGTGCCAGCTCGCCCAGGACAGACGGGGAGCTGTTTTTT
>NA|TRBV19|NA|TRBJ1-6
CASSISRTMNSPLHF
TGTGCCAGTAGTATTAGTCGGACAATGAATTCACCCCTCCACTTT
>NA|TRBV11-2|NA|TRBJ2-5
CASSLGSRGTQYF
TGTGCCAGCAGCTTAGGATCCCGCGGGACCCAGTACTTC
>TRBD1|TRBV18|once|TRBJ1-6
CASSQDRPNSPLHF
TGTGCCAGCTCACAGGACAGGCCTAATTCACCCCTCCACTTT
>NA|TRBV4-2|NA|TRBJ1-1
CASSQEVPKNTEAFF
TGTGCCAGCAGCCAAGAAGTCCCTAAGAACACTGAAGCTTTCTTT
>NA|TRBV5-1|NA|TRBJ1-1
CASSWAGSTEAFF
TGCGCCAGCAGCTGGGCGGGAAGCACTGAAGCTTTCTTT
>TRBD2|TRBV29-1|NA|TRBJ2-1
CSVEGKREGSYNEQFF
TGCAGCGTTGAAGGGAAGCGGGAGGGGTCCTACAATGAGCAGTTCTTC
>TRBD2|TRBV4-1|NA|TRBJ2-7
CASSQSGGPTYEQYF
TGCGCCAGCAGCCAAAGCGGGGGGCCCACCTACGAGCAGTACTTC
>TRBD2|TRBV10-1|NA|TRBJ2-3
CASSETSGMQYF
TGCGCCAGCAGCGAAACTAGCGGGATGCAGTATTTT
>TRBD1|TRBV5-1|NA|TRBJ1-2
CASSLQGAEGYTF
TGCGCCAGCAGCTTGCAGGGGGCGGAGGGCTACACCTTC
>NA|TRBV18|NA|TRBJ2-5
CASSPGTRAETQYF
TGTGCCAGCTCACCAGGGACACGGGCGGAGACCCAGTACTTC
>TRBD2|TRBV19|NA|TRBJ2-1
CASSTQGLAGSNEQFF
TGTGCCAGTAGCACTCAGGGACTAGCGGGGAGTAATGAGCAGTTCTTC
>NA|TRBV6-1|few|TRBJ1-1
CASSDGINTEAFF
TGTGCCAGCAGTGACGGGATAAACACTGAAGCTTTCTTT
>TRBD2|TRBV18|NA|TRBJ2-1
CASSPRGGVRYNEQFF
TGTGCCAGCTCACCGCGGGGGGGTGTTCGCTACAATGAGCAGTTCTTC
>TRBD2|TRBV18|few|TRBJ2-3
CASSPGTRTDTQYF
TGTGCCAGCTCCCCAGGGACTAGAACAGATACGCAGTATTTT
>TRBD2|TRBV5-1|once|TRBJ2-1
CASTVAGVGNEQFF
TGCGCCAGCACCGTAGCGGGAGTCGGCAATGAGCAGTTCTTC
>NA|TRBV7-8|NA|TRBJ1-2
CASSLANNYYGYTF
TGTGCCAGCAGCTTAGCGAACAATTACTATGGCTACACCTTC
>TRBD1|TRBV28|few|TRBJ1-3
CASSLGTASGNTIYF
TGTGCCAGCAGTTTGGGGACAGCCTCTGGAAACACCATATATTTT
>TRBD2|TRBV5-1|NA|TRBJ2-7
CASSSLSGSSLEQYF
TGCGCCAGCAGCTCGCTTAGCGGGAGCTCCCTCGAGCAGTACTTC
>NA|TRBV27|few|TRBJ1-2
CASSSGDLNYGYTF
TGTGCCAGCAGTTCCGGGGATCTTAACTATGGCTACACCTTC
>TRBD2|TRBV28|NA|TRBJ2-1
CASSLSSGGYNEQFF
TGTGCCAGCAGTTTATCGAGCGGGGGCTACAATGAGCAGTTCTTC
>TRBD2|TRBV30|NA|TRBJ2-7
CAWSRPIAGGRGEQYF
TGTGCCTGGAGCCGCCCTATAGCGGGGGGGCGAGGCGAGCAGTACTTC
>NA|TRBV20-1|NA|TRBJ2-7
CSAKQIGEQYF
TGCAGTGCCAAACAGATAGGCGAGCAGTACTTC
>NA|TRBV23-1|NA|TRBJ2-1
CASSQSHFVPLSYNEQFF
TGCGCCAGCAGTCAATCTCACTTTGTCCCCCTCTCCTACAATGAGCAGTTCTTC
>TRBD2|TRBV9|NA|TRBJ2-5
CASSPRGEQETQYF
TGTGCCAGCAGCCCTCGGGGGGAGCAAGAGACCCAGTACTTC
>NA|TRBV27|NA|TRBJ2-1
CASSLIATNEQFF
TGTGCCAGCAGTTTAATAGCGACCAATGAGCAGTTCTTC
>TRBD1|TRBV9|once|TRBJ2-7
CASSREGQGLYEQYF
TGTGCCAGCAGCCGCGAGGGACAGGGACTTTACGAGCAGTACTTC
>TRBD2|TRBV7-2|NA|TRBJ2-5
CASSLYGLAGETQYF
TGTGCCAGCAGCTTATACGGACTAGCGGGAGAGACCCAGTACTTC
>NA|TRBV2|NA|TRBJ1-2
CASSAKRAEGGYTF
TGTGCCAGCAGTGCGAAACGTGCGGAGGGTGGCTACACCTTC
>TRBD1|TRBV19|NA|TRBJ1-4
CASSTYGTGEVKLFF
TGTGCCAGTAGTACGTATGGGACAGGGGAAGTAAAACTGTTTTTT
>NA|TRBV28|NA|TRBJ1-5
CASTLSPGAELNQPQHF
TGTGCCAGCACCCTGTCACCTGGGGCAGAATTAAATCAGCCCCAGCATTTT
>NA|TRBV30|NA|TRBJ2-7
CAWRPRGRDEQYF
TGTGCCTGGAGGCCCCGAGGAAGAGACGAGCAGTACTTC
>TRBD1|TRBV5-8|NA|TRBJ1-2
CASSSRQGAGVQYGYTF
TGTGCCAGCAGCTCCCGACAGGGGGCAGGGGTACAATATGGCTACACCTTC
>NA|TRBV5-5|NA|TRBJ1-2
CASSLEGQLNYGYTF
TGTGCCAGCAGCTTGGAGGGGCAGCTGAACTATGGCTACACCTTC
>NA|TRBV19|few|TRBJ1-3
CASSTWTGGNTIYF
TGTGCCAGTAGTACCTGGACTGGGGGAAACACCATATATTTT
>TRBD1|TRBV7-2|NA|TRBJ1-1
CASSWGQGNTEAFF
TGTGCCAGCAGCTGGGGACAGGGAAACACTGAAGCTTTCTTT
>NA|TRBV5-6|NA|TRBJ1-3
CASSLVRAGGNTIYF
TGTGCCAGCAGCTTGGTCAGGGCAGGCGGAAACACCATATATTTT
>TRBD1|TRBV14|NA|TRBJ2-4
CASSPLPGQGGGNIQYF
TGTGCCAGCAGCCCACTGCCGGGACAGGGGGGTGGAAACATTCAGTACTTC
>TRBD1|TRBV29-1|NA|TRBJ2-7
CSVEGTGGVEQYF
TGCAGCGTTGAAGGGACAGGGGGCGTCGAGCAGTACTTC
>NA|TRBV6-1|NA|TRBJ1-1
CASSEHLSGGSLPNTEAFF
TGTGCCAGCAGTGAACACTTATCGGGCGGGAGTCTACCGAACACTGAAGCTTTCTTT
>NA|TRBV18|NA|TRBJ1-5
CASSQRTAGRNQPQHF
TGTGCCAGCTCACAAAGGACAGCGGGGCGGAATCAGCCCCAGCATTTT
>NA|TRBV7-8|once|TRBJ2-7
CASSLVRGTYEQYF
TGTGCCAGCAGCTTAGTCAGGGGTACCTACGAGCAGTACTTC
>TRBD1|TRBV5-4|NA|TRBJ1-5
CASSQDRSNQPQHF
TGTGCCAGCAGCCAGGACAGGTCCAATCAGCCCCAGCATTTT
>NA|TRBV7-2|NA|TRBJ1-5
CASSLAGGSNQPQHF
TGTGCCAGCAGCTTAGCCGGGGGGAGCAATCAGCCCCAGCATTTT
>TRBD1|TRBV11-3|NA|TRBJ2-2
CASSPRTGGTGELFF
TGTGCCAGCAGCCCTAGGACAGGGGGCACCGGGGAGCTGTTTTTT
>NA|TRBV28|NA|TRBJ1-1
CASSPRLAGTAFF
TGTGCCAGCAGTCCGCGTTTGGCGGGGACAGCTTTCTTT
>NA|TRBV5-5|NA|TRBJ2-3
CASSDPQAFSTDTQYF
TGTGCCAGCAGTGATCCCCAGGCCTTTAGCACAGATACGCAGTATTTT
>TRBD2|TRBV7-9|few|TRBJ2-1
CASSQTSGRVLNEQFF
TGTGCCAGCAGCCAGACTAGCGGGAGGGTCCTTAATGAGCAGTTCTTC
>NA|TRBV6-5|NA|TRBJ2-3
CASSKQRRSTDTQYF
TGTGCCAGCAGCAAGCAGAGGAGAAGCACAGATACGCAGTATTTT
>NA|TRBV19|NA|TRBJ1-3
CASKTGTNGNTIYF
TGTGCCAGTAAGACCGGGACTAACGGAAACACCATATATTTT
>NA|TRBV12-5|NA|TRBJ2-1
CASGKWHEQFF
TGTGCTAGTGGTAAATGGCATGAGCAGTTCTTC
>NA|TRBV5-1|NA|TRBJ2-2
CASSLGQRNTGELFF
TGCGCCAGCAGCTTAGGACAAAGGAACACCGGGGAGCTGTTTTTT
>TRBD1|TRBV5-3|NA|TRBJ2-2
CARSPRPYRGRHPDGELFF
TGTGCCAGAAGCCCAAGGCCCTACAGGGGGCGCCACCCGGATGGGGAGCTGTTTTTT
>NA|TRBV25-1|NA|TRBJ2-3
CASREGGGPAQYF
TGTGCCAGCAGGGAGGGGGGAGGGCCTGCGCAGTATTTT